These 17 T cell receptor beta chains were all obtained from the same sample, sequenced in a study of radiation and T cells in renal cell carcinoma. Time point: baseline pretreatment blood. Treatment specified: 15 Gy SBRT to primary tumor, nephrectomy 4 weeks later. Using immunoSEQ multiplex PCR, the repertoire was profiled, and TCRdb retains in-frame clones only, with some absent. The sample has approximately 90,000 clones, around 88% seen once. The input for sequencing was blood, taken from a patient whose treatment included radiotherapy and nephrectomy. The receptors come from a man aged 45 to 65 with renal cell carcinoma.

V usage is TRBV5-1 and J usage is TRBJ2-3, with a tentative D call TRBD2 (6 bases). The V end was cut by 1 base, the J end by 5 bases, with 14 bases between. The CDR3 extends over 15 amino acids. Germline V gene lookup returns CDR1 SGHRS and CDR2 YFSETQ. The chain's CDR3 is CASSLNAGSGDTQYF. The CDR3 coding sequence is TGCGCCAGCAGCTTGAATGCGGGATCGGGAGATACGCAGTATTTT.

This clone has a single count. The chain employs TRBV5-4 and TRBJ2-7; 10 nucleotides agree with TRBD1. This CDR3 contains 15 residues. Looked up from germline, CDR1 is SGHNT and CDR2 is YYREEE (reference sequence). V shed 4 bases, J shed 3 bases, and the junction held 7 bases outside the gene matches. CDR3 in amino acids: CASSRGTGEFYEQYF. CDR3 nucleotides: TGTGCCAGCAGCCGCGGGACAGGGGAATTCTACGAGCAGTACTTC.

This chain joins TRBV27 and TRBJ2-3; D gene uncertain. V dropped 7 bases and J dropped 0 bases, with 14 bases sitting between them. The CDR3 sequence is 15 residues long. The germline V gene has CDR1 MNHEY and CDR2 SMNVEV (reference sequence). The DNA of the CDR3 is TGTGCCAGCACACTGTTCTACCCAAGCACAGATACGCAGTATTTT. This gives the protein CASTLFYPSTDTQYF.

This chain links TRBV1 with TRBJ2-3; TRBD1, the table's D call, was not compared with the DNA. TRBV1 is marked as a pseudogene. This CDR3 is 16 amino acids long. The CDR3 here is CTSSPAGGQSTDTQYF. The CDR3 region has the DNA TGCACCAGCAGCCCAGCAGGGGGGCAGAGCACAGATACGCAGTATTTT.

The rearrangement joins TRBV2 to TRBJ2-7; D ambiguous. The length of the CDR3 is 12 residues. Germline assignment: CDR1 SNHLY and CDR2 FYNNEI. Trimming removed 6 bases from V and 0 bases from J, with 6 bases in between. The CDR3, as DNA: TGTGCCAGCAGGGCGAGCTCCTACGAGCAGTACTTC. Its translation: CASRASSYEQYF.

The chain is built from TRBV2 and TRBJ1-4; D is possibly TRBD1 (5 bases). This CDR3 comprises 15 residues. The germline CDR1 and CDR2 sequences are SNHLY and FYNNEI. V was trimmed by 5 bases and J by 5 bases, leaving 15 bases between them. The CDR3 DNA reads TGTGCCAGCAGTAGCGATCAGGGTACCAATGAAAAACTGTTTTTT. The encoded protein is CASSSDQGTNEKLFF.

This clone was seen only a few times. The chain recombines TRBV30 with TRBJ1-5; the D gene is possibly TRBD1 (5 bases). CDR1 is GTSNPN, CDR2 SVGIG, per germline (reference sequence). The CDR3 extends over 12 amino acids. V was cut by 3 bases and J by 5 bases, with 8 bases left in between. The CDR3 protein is CAWSDSYQPQHF. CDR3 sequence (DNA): TGTGCCTGGAGCGACAGTTATCAGCCCCAGCATTTT.

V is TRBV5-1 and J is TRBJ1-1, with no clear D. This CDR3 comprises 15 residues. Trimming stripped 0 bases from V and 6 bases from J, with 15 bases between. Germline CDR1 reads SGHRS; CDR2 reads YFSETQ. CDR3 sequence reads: CASSLAPRVTAEAFF. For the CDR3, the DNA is TGCGCCAGCAGCTTGGCGCCAAGGGTAACCGCTGAAGCTTTCTTT.

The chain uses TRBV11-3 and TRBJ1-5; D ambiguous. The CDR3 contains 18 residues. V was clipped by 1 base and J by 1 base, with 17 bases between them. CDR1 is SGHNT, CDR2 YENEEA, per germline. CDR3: CASSLALMGASSNQPQHF. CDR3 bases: TGTGCCAGCAGCTTAGCCCTAATGGGTGCATCCAGCAATCAGCCCCAGCATTTT. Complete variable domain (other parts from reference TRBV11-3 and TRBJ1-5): EAGVVQSPRYKIIEKKQPVAFWCNPISGHNTLYWYLQNLGQGPELLIRYENEEAVDDSQLPKDRFSAERLKGVDSTLKIQPAELGDSAVYLCASSLALMGASSNQPQHFGDGTRLSIL.

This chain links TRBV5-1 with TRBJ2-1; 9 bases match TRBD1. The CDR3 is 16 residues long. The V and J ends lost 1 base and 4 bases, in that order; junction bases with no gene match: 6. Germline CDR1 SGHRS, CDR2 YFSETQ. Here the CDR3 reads CASSLLSGQGYNEQFF. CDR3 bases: TGCGCCAGCAGCTTGTTGTCGGGACAGGGATACAATGAGCAGTTCTTC.

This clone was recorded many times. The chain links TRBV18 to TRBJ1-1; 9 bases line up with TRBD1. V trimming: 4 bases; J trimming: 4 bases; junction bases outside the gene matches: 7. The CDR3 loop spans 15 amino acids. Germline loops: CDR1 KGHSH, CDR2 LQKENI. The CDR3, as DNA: TGTGCCAGCTCACAGGGCCGGGACAGGGTCACTGAAGCTTTCTTT. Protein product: CASSQGRDRVTEAFF.

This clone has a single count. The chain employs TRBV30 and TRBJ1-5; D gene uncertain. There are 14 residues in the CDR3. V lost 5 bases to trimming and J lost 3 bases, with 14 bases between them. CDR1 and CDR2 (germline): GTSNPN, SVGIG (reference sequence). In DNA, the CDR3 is TGTGCCTGGTCTATGACGGGAATCAATCAGCCCCAGCATTTT. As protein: CAWSMTGINQPQHF.

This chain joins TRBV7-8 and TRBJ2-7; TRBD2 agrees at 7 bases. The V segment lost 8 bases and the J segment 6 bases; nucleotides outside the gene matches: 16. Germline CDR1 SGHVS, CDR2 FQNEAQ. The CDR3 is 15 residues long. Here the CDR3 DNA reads TGTGCCAGCCAGTGGGGGGGGACCCCTGCCCTCGAGCAGTACTTC. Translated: CASQWGGTPALEQYF.

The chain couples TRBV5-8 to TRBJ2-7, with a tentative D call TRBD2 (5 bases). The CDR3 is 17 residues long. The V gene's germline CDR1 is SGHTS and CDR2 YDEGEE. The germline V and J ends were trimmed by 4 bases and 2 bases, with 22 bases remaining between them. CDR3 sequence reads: CASSPGWSLAETYEQYF. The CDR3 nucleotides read TGTGCCAGCAGCCCGGGGTGGAGTCTAGCAGAGACCTACGAGCAGTACTTC.

CDR3 protein: CASSFFGDTQYF. The CDR3 bases are TGTGCCAGCAGCTTTTTTGGAGATACGCAGTATTTT. The chain carries TRBV7-2 and TRBJ2-3; D is unclear. Looked up from germline, CDR1 is SGHTA and CDR2 is FQGNSA. The CDR3 has 12 amino acids. Trimming removed 3 bases at V and 5 bases at J, with 6 bases between.

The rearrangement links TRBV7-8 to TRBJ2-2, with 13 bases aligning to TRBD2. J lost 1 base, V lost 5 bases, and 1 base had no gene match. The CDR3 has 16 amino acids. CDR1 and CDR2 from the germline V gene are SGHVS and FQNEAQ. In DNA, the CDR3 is TGTGCCAGCAGCCGGACTAGCGGGGGGAACACCGGGGAGCTGTTTTTT. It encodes CASSRTSGGNTGELFF.

The CDR3 here is CSGNRGRGTEAFF. As DNA, the CDR3 is TGCAGCGGAAACAGGGGTAGGGGAACTGAAGCTTTCTTT. The chain employs TRBV29-1 and TRBJ1-1, with TRBD1 matching 7 bases. The CDR3 sequence is 13 residues long. Germline V gene lookup returns CDR1 SQVTM and CDR2 ANQGSEA. Trimming took 7 bases from V and 5 from J; bases not matched to a gene: 10.